What follows are 8 T cell receptor beta chains derived from one specimen sequenced in a study of CD8 T cells in ankylosing spondylitis. TCRdb redid the calling of the 5' RACE reads with MiXCR, one entry per CDR3 protein. The top ten clones hold 4.3% of a sample with fewer than 200,000 distinct CDR3 sequences, roughly 20% of them seen once. The sequencing sample was made of blood, either unsorted or a sorted T cell fraction (not recorded which). The receptor set was obtained from a male donor under 30 with ankylosing spondylitis or in good health (not recorded which).

This clonotype came up many times. The chain is built from TRBV20-1 and TRBJ2-1; D is possibly TRBD2 (6 bases). This CDR3 contains 15 residues. Per the germline V gene, CDR1 is DFQATT and CDR2 is SNEGSKA (reference sequence). Trimming took 3 bases from V and 2 from J, leaving 14 bases between them. CDR3 region: CSARSRGLPYNEQFF. Written as DNA, the CDR3 is TGCAGTGCTAGGTCTAGGGGACTTCCCTACAATGAGCAGTTCTTC.

This clonotype was seen at least ten times. The CDR3 DNA sequence: TGTGCCAGCAGCTTGGAGGGAGTCTCCTACAATGAGCAGTTCTTC. This codes for CASSLEGVSYNEQFF. V is TRBV7-9 and J is TRBJ2-1; tentatively, D is TRBD2 (6 bases). Trimming stripped 3 bases from V and 0 bases from J, with 9 bases between. CDR1 is SEHNR, CDR2 FQNEAQ, per germline (reference sequence). There are 15 residues in the CDR3.

The table lists this clonotype with many counts. This rearrangement joins TRBV6-5 to TRBJ2-7; D is unresolved. The germline V gene encodes CDR1 MNHEY and CDR2 SVGAGI. The CDR3 has 15 amino acids. Trimming cost V 0 bases and J 1 base, with 10 bases left between them. CDR3 protein: CASSYSPGGSYEQYF. DNA of the CDR3: TGTGCCAGCAGTTACTCGCCAGGCGGTTCCTACGAGCAGTACTTC.

V and J are TRBV29-1 and TRBJ2-1, with D uncertain. With 6 bases removed from V and 2 bases from J, the gap between germline ends came to 5 bases. CDR1 and CDR2 (germline): SQVTM, ANQGSEA. This CDR3 has 11 amino acids. DNA of the CDR3: TGCAGCGTCAAGACCTACAATGAGCAGTTCTTC. Residues: CSVKTYNEQFF.

In this sample, this clonotype turned up many times. The chain uses TRBV11-3 and TRBJ2-1; either TRBD1 or TRBD2 may fit D (5 bases each). Per germline, CDR1 SGHNT and CDR2 YENEEA. V shed 4 bases and J shed 0 bases, with 16 bases lying between them. This CDR3 is built from 17 residues. CDR3 sequence reads: CASSSIRAGSSYNEQFF. In nucleotides, the CDR3 is TGTGCCAGCAGCTCTATCAGGGCGGGCAGCTCCTACAATGAGCAGTTCTTC.

This clonotype occurred many times. The chain joins TRBV4-2 to TRBJ2-1; D may be TRBD1 or TRBD2 (6 bases each). Germline CDR1 and CDR2: LGHNA and YNFKEQ. Trimming stripped 0 bases from V and 6 bases from J, with 15 bases between. The CDR3 runs 16 residues. Here the CDR3 reads CASSQDRNRGVNEQFF. The DNA of the CDR3 is TGTGCCAGCAGCCAAGATCGGAATAGGGGGGTCAATGAGCAGTTCTTC.

This clonotype has only a few counts. The V gene is TRBV6-5, the J gene TRBJ2-1; no clear D. Looked up from germline, CDR1 is MNHEY and CDR2 is SVGAGI. The CDR3 contains 16 residues. The ends were cut back, 7 bases at V and 2 bases at J, with 18 bases in the middle. The CDR3 is CASTPSAGIPYNEQFF. The CDR3 region has the DNA TGTGCCAGCACCCCATCTGCTGGTATCCCCTACAATGAGCAGTTCTTC.

In its sample, this clonotype was seen many times. The chain links TRBV29-1 to TRBJ2-5, with 7 bases lining up with TRBD1. Germline CDR1 reads SQVTM; CDR2 reads ANQGSEA. The CDR3 runs 13 residues. V dropped 4 bases and J dropped 2; count of bases not matched to a gene: 4. CDR3 DNA sequence: TGCAGCGTTGGGGGGACAGATCAAGAGACCCAGTACTTC. Its translation is CSVGGTDQETQYF.